The clone carrying this T cell receptor beta chain was counted many times. The antigen is not known. These data are taken from a study of T cells in Graves' hyperthyroidism and ophthalmopathy. TCR beta CDR3 regions were amplified from RNA transcripts. A set of HTBI primers served as the primers for a first-round RT-PCR of the TCR CDR3. A single record per CDR3 protein comes from TCRdb applying MiXCR to the multiplex PCR reads. The data contain 380,000 or so distinct CDR3 sequences, about 18% of them singletons. The CDR3 totals 16 residues. Germline V gene data show CDR1 as SGHAT and CDR2 as FQNNGV. J was trimmed by 7 bases and V by 0 bases; bases with no gene match: 7. PBMCs were sourced from about 10 ml fresh peripheral blood. Notes on the study in general: Blood held most thyroid clonotypes expanded above 0.001 frequency. Ophthalmopathy stood apart from stable hyperthyroidism in a 13 V-J model.

The rearrangement joins TRBV11-2 to TRBJ1-2; 11 bases match TRBD1. The TCR originated in a woman between 18 and 29 years old with Graves' hyperthyroidism. Sequencing was performed on blood. The CDR3 DNA reads as TGTGCCAGCAGCTTAGATCTAGGACAGGGGGCGAGTGGCTACACCTTC. This gives the protein CASSLDLGQGASGYTF.